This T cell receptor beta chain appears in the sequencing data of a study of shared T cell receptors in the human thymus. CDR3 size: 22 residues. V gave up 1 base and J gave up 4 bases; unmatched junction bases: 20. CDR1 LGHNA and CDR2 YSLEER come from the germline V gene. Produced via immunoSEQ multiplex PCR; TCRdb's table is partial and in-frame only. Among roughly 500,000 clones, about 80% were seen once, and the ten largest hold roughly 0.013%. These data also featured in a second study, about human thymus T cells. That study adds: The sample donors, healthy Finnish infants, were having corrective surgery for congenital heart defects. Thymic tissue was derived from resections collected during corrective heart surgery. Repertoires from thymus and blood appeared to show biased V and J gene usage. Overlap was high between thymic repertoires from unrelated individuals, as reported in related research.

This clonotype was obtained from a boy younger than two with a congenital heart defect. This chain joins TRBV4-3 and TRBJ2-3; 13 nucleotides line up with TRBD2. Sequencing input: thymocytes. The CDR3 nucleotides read TGCGCCAGCAGCCAAGTCTGGGCCAACTGGCGTGGGACTAGCGGGATTCCAGATACGCAGTATTTT. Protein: CASSQVWANWRGTSGIPDTQYF.